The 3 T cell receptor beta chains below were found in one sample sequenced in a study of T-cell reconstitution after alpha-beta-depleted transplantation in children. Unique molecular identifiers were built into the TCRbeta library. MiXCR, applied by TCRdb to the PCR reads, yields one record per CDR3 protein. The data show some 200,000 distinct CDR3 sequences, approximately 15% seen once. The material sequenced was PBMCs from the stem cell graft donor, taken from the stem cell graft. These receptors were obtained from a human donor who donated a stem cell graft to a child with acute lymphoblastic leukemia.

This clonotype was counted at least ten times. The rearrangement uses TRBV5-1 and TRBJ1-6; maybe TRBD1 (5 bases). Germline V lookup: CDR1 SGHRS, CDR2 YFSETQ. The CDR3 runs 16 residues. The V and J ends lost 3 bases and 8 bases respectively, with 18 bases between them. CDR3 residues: CASSWNVGTADSPLHF. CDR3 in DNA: TGCGCCAGCAGCTGGAACGTTGGGACGGCTGATTCACCCCTCCACTTT.

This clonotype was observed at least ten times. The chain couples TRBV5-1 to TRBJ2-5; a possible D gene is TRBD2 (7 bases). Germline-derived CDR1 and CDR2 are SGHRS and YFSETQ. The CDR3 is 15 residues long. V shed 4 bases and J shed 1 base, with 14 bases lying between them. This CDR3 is CASSRGAGSQETQYF. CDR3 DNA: TGCGCCAGCAGCCGGGGGGCGGGCAGCCAAGAGACCCAGTACTTC.

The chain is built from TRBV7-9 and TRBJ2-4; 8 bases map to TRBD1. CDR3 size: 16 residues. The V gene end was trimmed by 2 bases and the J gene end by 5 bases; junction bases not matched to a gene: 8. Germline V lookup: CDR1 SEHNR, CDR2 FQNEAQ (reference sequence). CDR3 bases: TGTGCCAGCAGCTTACGAGGACAGGGATTCCAAAACATTCAGTACTTC. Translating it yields CASSLRGQGFQNIQYF.